This passage covers 21 T cell receptor beta chains from one sample sequenced in a study of T cell responses to AZD1222 COVID-19 vaccine (dated by TCRdb to the early 2020s). Reading the label with the study, this specimen's time point is: baseline before first vaccination. The library was built by means of the immunoSEQ multiplex PCR assay. TCRdb took over this immuneACCESS table, retaining in-frame rearrangements with V and J assigned. Such tables are incomplete; in checked studies, under half of the missing clones stem from an unresolved V gene, and the remainder is unexplained. For this sample the table gives about 70,000 clones, of which about 83% were detected only once. The top ten constitute roughly 10% of the sample. The material sequenced was peripheral blood, taken on day 0 of AZD1222 vaccination. Source of these receptors: an adult in good health.

The genes are TRBV2 and TRBJ1-5, with D uncertain. This CDR3 contains 15 residues. The germline CDR1 and CDR2 sequences are SNHLY and FYNNEI. Trimming removed 1 base from V and 1 base from J, with 8 bases in between. In DNA, the CDR3 is TGTGCCAGCAGTGAAGTCTCGCGCAGCAATCAGCCCCAGCATTTT. Its protein is CASSEVSRSNQPQHF.

This clone appeared once. In nucleotides, the CDR3 is TGTGCCAGCAGCGTTGGATCGGGGGCTGATGGCTACACCTTC. It codes for CASSVGSGADGYTF. The V and J genes are TRBV28 and TRBJ1-2, with D possibly matching TRBD1 (6 bases). The V gene's germline CDR1 is MDHEN and CDR2 SYDVKM. V was shortened by 6 bases and J by 6 bases, with 17 bases between the two germline ends. The CDR3 length is 14 residues.

CDR3 amino acids: CASSLGQGARNSPLHF. The CDR3 bases are TGTGCCAGCAGCCTCGGACAGGGGGCTCGAAATTCACCCCTCCACTTT. The genes are TRBV5-5 and TRBJ1-6; 11 nucleotides match TRBD1. Per germline, CDR1 SGHKS and CDR2 YYEKEE (reference sequence). This CDR3 is built from 16 residues. J gave up 7 bases and V 4 bases, and 7 bases lay outside the gene matches.

The chain recombines TRBV6-1 with TRBJ1-5; D gene ambiguous. The CDR3 extends over 17 amino acids. V gave up 7 bases and J gave up 2 bases, with 21 bases separating them. Looked up from germline, CDR1 is MNHNS and CDR2 is SASEGT. CDR3 sequence: CASNDDNIILRNQPQHF. The DNA for the CDR3 is TGTGCCAGCAATGACGACAACATCATTCTACGCAATCAGCCCCAGCATTTT.

This clone was counted a few times. The chain has TRBV6-2 or TRBV6-3 and TRBJ1-2; perhaps TRBD1 as D (5 bases). CDR3 length: 13 residues. The germline V gene has CDR1 MNHEY and CDR2 SVGEGT. Deletions cut 8 bases from V and 8 bases from J, with 18 bases between. The CDR3 DNA sequence: TGTGCCAGCCGTTCCCAAGGAGGGGACGGCTACACCTTC. It encodes CASRSQGGDGYTF.

The chain links TRBV15 to TRBJ1-5; D might be TRBD1 (5 bases). Trimming cost V 0 bases and J 5 bases, with 23 bases left between them. The CDR3 is made up of 19 amino acids. Germline V lookup: CDR1 LNHNV, CDR2 YYDKDF (reference sequence). This chain's CDR3 is CATSRDFRAGWGLDQPQHF. Here the CDR3 DNA reads TGTGCCACCAGCAGAGATTTTAGGGCAGGATGGGGGTTAGATCAGCCCCAGCATTTT.

This chain links TRBV6-6 with TRBJ1-2; 7 nucleotides agree with TRBD1. V was pared by 8 bases and J by 4 bases, with 4 bases of the junction left unmatched. CDR1 and CDR2 (germline): MNHNY, SVGAGI (reference sequence). The CDR3 has 12 amino acids. CDR3 sequence: CASDTGVYGYTF. As DNA, the CDR3 is TGTGCCAGCGATACAGGGGTCTATGGCTACACCTTC.

With regard to this clone: A much bigger clone sits one base away, suggesting this may be a read error. The chain employs TRBV6-5 and TRBJ2-2, with D hard to call. This CDR3 region has 13 residues. The germline gives CDR1 MNHEY, CDR2 SVGAGI. Deletions cut 7 bases from V and 0 bases from J, with 6 bases between. CDR3 bases: TGTGCCAGCATTAACCCGAACACCGGGGAGCTGTTTTTT. Translating gives CASINPNTGELFF.

The rearrangement joins TRBV7-9 to TRBJ2-7; 8 nucleotides line up with TRBD2. Germline CDR1 SEHNR, CDR2 FQNEAQ (reference sequence). The CDR3 length is 15 residues. V lost 1 base and J lost 7; bases outside the gene matches: 9. CDR3 sequence reads: CASSLGLAGSGEQYF. The CDR3 region has the DNA TGTGCCAGCAGCTTAGGTCTAGCGGGTTCCGGAGAGCAGTACTTC.

The sample holds one count of this clone. The genes are TRBV6-1 and TRBJ2-5, with 15 positions matching TRBD2. Germline V gene sequence: CDR1 MNHNS, CDR2 SASEGT. The CDR3 covers 18 residues. V trimming: 0 bases; J trimming: 4 bases; junction bases outside the gene matches: 6. In DNA, the CDR3 is TGTGCCAGCAGTGAAGCGTTTGGACTAGCGGGGGGGCGAGAGACCCAGTACTTC. Residues: CASSEAFGLAGGRETQYF.

This chain links TRBV28 with TRBJ2-7; D might be TRBD2 (5 bases). Germline lookup yields CDR1 MDHEN and CDR2 SYDVKM. V was pared by 6 bases and J by 6 bases, with 12 bases between. There are 12 residues in the CDR3. The CDR3 DNA is TGTGCCAGCAGCCTCGGCGGGCGCGAGCAGTACTTC. It is translated as CASSLGGREQYF.

The CDR3 sequence: CASSQGGQSTNYNEQFF. Written as DNA, the CDR3 is TGTGCCAGCAGCCAAGGCGGACAGAGTACTAACTACAATGAGCAGTTCTTC. The V call is TRBV3-1 (or the pseudogene TRBV3-2), the J call TRBJ2-1, with D perhaps matching TRBD1 (6 bases). Per germline, CDR1 LGHDT and CDR2 YNNKEL (reference sequence). Trimming removed 1 base at V and 3 bases at J, with 16 bases between. The CDR3 has 17 residues.

The rearrangement joins TRBV9 to TRBJ1-2, with TRBD1 matching over 8 bases. The V gene's germline CDR1 is SGDLS and CDR2 YYNGEE. V lost 4 bases to trimming and J lost 4 bases; unmatched junction nucleotides: 6. The CDR3 loop spans 14 amino acids. The chain's CDR3 is CASSPGGGFYGYTF. As DNA, the CDR3 is TGTGCCAGCAGCCCAGGGGGCGGCTTCTATGGCTACACCTTC. The full variable domain, with the rest looked up from reference TRBV9 and TRBJ1-2, is DSGVTQTPKHLITATGQRVTLRCSPRSGDLSVYWYQQSLDQGLQFLIQYYNGEERAKGNILERFSAQQFPDLHSELNLSSLELGDSALYFCASSPGGGFYGYTFGSGTRLTVV.

The table lists this clone with a few counts. J is TRBJ1-6 and V is TRBV19, with D hard to call. The CDR3 sequence is 14 residues long. The V gene's germline CDR1 is LNHDA and CDR2 SQIVND (reference sequence). Trimming shortened V by 6 bases and J by 7 bases, and 13 bases separated the two germline ends. Here the CDR3 reads CASRFLESNSPLHF. CDR3 nucleotides: TGTGCCAGTAGGTTTCTAGAGTCGAATTCACCCCTCCACTTT.

This sequence joins TRBV18 and TRBJ2-2; the D gene is possibly TRBD2 (6 bases). Germline V gives CDR1 KGHSH, CDR2 LQKENI. Trimming removed 6 bases from V and 2 bases from J, with 13 bases in between. CDR3 size: 15 residues. The CDR3 loop reads CASSQGGINTGELFF. The CDR3 DNA sequence: TGTGCCAGCTCTCAAGGAGGGATTAACACCGGGGAGCTGTTTTTT.

The V call is TRBV10-3, the J call TRBJ2-3, with D tentatively TRBD2 (7 bases). Trimming took 0 bases from V and 2 from J, leaving 24 bases between them. The germline CDR1 and CDR2 sequences are ENHRY and SYGVKD. The CDR3 runs 20 residues. This CDR3 reads CAISESIFSGGRKYTDTQYF. Here the CDR3 DNA reads TGTGCCATCAGTGAGTCGATCTTCTCGGGGGGCCGCAAATACACAGATACGCAGTATTTT.

The CDR3 DNA reads as TGTGCCAGCAGCTTAGCGCTAGTGAGCACTGAAGCTTTCTTT. It translates to CASSLALVSTEAFF. This chain links TRBV7-2 with TRBJ1-1, with D unclear. The V end lost 0 bases, the J end lost 4 bases, and 9 bases lay between the germline ends. CDR1 and CDR2 from the germline V gene are SGHTA and FQGNSA. This CDR3 spans 14 amino acids. The full variable domain, rest sourced from reference TRBV7-2 and TRBJ1-1, is GAGVSQSPSNKVTEKGKDVELRCDPISGHTALYWYRQSLGQGLEFLIYFQGNSAPDKSGLPSDRFSAERTGGSVSTLTIQRTQQEDSAVYLCASSLALVSTEAFFGQGTRLTVV.

The chain links TRBV5-1 to TRBJ1-2; no firm D call. CDR1 is SGHRS, CDR2 YFSETQ, per germline. The V gene lost 0 bases and the J gene lost 8 bases, with 11 bases spanning the gap. The CDR3 loop spans 13 amino acids. CDR3 nucleotide sequence: TGCGCCAGCAGCTTGGGCCAGAAGTGGGGCTACACCTTC. Translation: CASSLGQKWGYTF.

The J gene is TRBJ2-1, the V gene TRBV5-4, with TRBD2 matching over 8 bases. This CDR3 spans 17 amino acids. CDR1 is SGHNT and CDR2 is YYREEE in the germline V gene (reference sequence). V gave up 2 bases and J gave up 0 bases; unmatched junction bases: 7. CDR3 coding DNA: TGTGCCAGCAGCTTAGGACTAGCCACCCTCTCCTACAATGAGCAGTTCTTC. It yields the protein CASSLGLATLSYNEQFF.

J is TRBJ2-1 and V is TRBV30, with 7 bases matching TRBD1. The trim removed 3 bases at V and 9 bases at J, leaving 11 bases unmatched. The CDR3 is made up of 14 amino acids. Germline-derived CDR1 and CDR2 are GTSNPN and SVGIG (reference sequence). The CDR3 protein is CAWRQGVAPGEQFF. For the CDR3, the DNA is TGTGCCTGGAGGCAGGGGGTCGCGCCGGGTGAGCAGTTCTTC.

The chain links TRBV30 to TRBJ1-2, with 7 bases lining up with TRBD1. The CDR3 is 12 amino acids. The germline V gene has CDR1 GTSNPN and CDR2 SVGIG (reference sequence). The V and J ends lost 6 bases and 10 bases, in that order; junction bases with no gene match: 11. The CDR3 bases are TGTGCCTGCGAATCCGACAGGGTTTCCTACACCTTC. Translated, it gives CACESDRVSYTF.